This TCR beta chain was found in a study of Ad26.COV2.S vaccination and SARS-CoV-2 variants. Whole-study results and caveats: Vaccine and placebo recipients had comparable breadth of non-spike TCRs.

As concerns this clone: Its cognate antigen is unknown.

Clones were read by immunoSEQ multiplex PCR, and TCRdb kept only the in-frame ones, dropping some. The profile shows about half a million clones, roughly nine tenths of them singletons. Treatment given: 19 received Ad26.COV2.S at low or high dose, single or two shots; a few received placebo; per-sample allocation not given. All samples were drawn on day 63, counting from the first vaccine or placebo injection. Specimen: peripheral blood, collected in a trial of Ad26.COV2.S vaccine versus placebo. The sequence came from a person between 18 and 65 years old who received the Ad26.COV2.S COVID-19 vaccine or a placebo.

CDR3 DNA sequence: TGTGCCAGCAGCGAAACCCCGAGTCTTAGCGGGAGTCGGACCGGGGAGCTGTTTTTT. Protein product: CASSETPSLSGSRTGELFF. The chain links TRBV6-1 to TRBJ2-2; 9 bases line up with TRBD2. Unmatched junction bases numbered 19, after V lost 6 bases and J lost 5 bases. Germline CDR1 and CDR2: MNHNS and SASEGT. The CDR3 spans 19 residues.